One and the same sample provided the 30 T cell receptor beta chains below, sequenced in a study of cytomegalovirus exposure and HLA in healthy donors. Primers: 60 Vbeta forward and 13 Jbeta reverse. Produced via immunoSEQ multiplex PCR; TCRdb's table is partial and in-frame only. The sample has approximately 90,000 clones, about three quarters seen once. Sample: PBMCs. These receptors originate from a boy younger than 18 in good health and CMV-seronegative.

The V and J genes are TRBV5-4 and TRBJ1-2; unclear D gene. The CDR3 length is 13 residues. With 3 bases removed from V and 8 bases from J, the gap between germline ends came to 14 bases. CDR1 SGHNT and CDR2 YYREEE come from the germline V gene (reference sequence). This chain's CDR3 is CASSSARGEGYTF. As DNA, the CDR3 is TGTGCCAGCAGCTCCGCCCGGGGAGAGGGCTACACCTTC.

The CDR3 coding sequence is TGTGCCTGGAGGAGGTCTTCGAGCTACAATGAGCAGTTCTTC. Its translation is CAWRRSSSYNEQFF. The gene calls are TRBV30 and TRBJ2-1; D not resolved. Germline V lookup: CDR1 GTSNPN, CDR2 SVGIG (reference sequence). There are 14 residues in the CDR3. Trimming left V 3 bases short and J 3 bases short, with 12 bases between.

CDR3 sequence (DNA): TGTGCCAGCTCACCAAACTACAGGGCCGGGGAGCTGTTTTTT. Translating it yields CASSPNYRAGELFF. The rearrangement joins TRBV18 to TRBJ2-2; maybe TRBD1 (6 bases). Per germline, CDR1 KGHSH and CDR2 LQKENI. V was pared by 2 bases and J by 6 bases, with 10 bases between. The CDR3 has 14 residues.

The V gene is TRBV7-2, the J gene TRBJ2-7; D is possibly TRBD2 (5 bases). Trimming took off 5 bases at V and 0 bases at J, with 14 bases between the two ends. This CDR3 region has 15 residues. Per germline, CDR1 SGHTA and CDR2 FQGNSA. In DNA, the CDR3 is TGTGCCAGCAGCCTTCCCACGGGGAGCTCCTACGAGCAGTACTTC. Residues: CASSLPTGSSYEQYF.

The V gene is TRBV29-1, the J gene TRBJ1-1; TRBD1 matches at 7 bases. V lost 8 bases and J lost 7; bases outside the gene matches: 13. The CDR3 loop spans 13 amino acids. The germline CDR1 and CDR2 sequences are SQVTM and ANQGSEA. CDR3 loop: CSTTGRGALEAFF. CDR3 sequence (DNA): TGCAGCACAACGGGCAGGGGGGCTCTTGAAGCTTTCTTT.

This rearrangement joins TRBV28 to TRBJ2-7, with D uncertain. Trimming left V 3 bases short and J 0 bases short, with 12 bases between. Per the germline V gene, CDR1 is MDHEN and CDR2 is SYDVKM. The CDR3 has 15 residues. CDR3 nucleotide sequence: TGTGCCAGCAGTTTTCCCCAACAACGCTCCTACGAGCAGTACTTC. This encodes CASSFPQQRSYEQYF.

The rearrangement uses TRBV7-9 and TRBJ1-2, with 8 bases identical to TRBD1. The CDR3 has 15 amino acids. Germline CDR1 is SEHNR and CDR2 is FQNEAQ (reference sequence). J was trimmed by 8 bases and V by 2 bases; bases with no gene match: 10. The DNA for the CDR3 is TGTGCCAGCAGCTTAACTTGGCAGGGGGCATCGGGCTACACCTTC. Protein: CASSLTWQGASGYTF.

This clone has more than one count but fewer than ten. The chain links TRBV5-5 to TRBJ1-2, with TRBD1 identical over 9 bases. The CDR3 contains 12 residues. Germline V gives CDR1 SGHKS, CDR2 YYEKEE (reference sequence). The J segment lost 12 bases and the V segment lost 1 base, leaving 4 bases of the junction unmatched. The DNA of the CDR3 is TGTGCCAGCAGCTTGCTGGGACAGGGCGACACCTTC. This encodes CASSLLGQGDTF. Full variable domain (remainder filled in from reference TRBV5-5 and TRBJ1-2): DAGVTQSPTHLIKTRGQQVTLRCSPISGHKSVSWYQQVLGQGPQFIFQYYEKEERGRGNFPDRFSARQFPNYSSELNVNALLLGDSALYLCASSLLGQGDTFGSGTRLTVV.

The rearrangement uses TRBV7-6 and TRBJ2-3, with 10 bases aligning to TRBD1. V was pared by 8 bases and J by 2 bases, with 4 bases of the junction left unmatched. The germline gives CDR1 SGHVS, CDR2 FNYEAQ. The CDR3 totals 14 residues. The CDR3 here is CASRQGAITDTQYF. The CDR3 bases are TGTGCCAGCCGACAGGGGGCAATCACAGATACGCAGTATTTT.

The chain employs TRBV4-1 and TRBJ1-5; the D is unclear. The CDR3 runs 15 residues. Germline values: CDR1 MGHRA, CDR2 YSYEKL. V shed 0 bases and J shed 9 bases, with 15 bases lying between them. As DNA, the CDR3 is TGCGCCAGCAGCCAAGAAGTTGGATCTAGTCGGCCCCAGCATTTT. Residues: CASSQEVGSSRPQHF.

The chain recombines TRBV28 with TRBJ1-4; D is undetermined. The germline gives CDR1 MDHEN, CDR2 SYDVKM. There are 12 residues in the CDR3. Trimming left V 6 bases short and J 8 bases short, with 10 bases between. The CDR3 DNA follows: TGTGCCAGCAGGATAACCAGAGAAAAACTGTTTTTT. Protein product: CASRITREKLFF.

This clone has more than one count but fewer than ten. This chain joins TRBV30 and TRBJ1-4, with a possible D match to TRBD1 (5 bases). Germline V lookup: CDR1 GTSNPN, CDR2 SVGIG (reference sequence). V gave up 4 bases and J gave up 8 bases, with 17 bases separating them. CDR3 length: 14 amino acids. CDR3 coding DNA: TGTGCCTGGACCAAGGGGCTGGTAGGGGAAAAACTGTTTTTT. Translation gives CAWTKGLVGEKLFF.

This rearrangement joins TRBV29-1 to TRBJ2-2, with 9 bases lining up with TRBD1. V shed 6 bases and J 6 bases; nucleotides not matched to a gene: 14. The CDR3 loop spans 16 amino acids. Germline values: CDR1 SQVTM, CDR2 ANQGSEA. The CDR3 protein is CSVYLIQGAPAGELFF. In DNA form, the CDR3 reads TGCAGCGTCTACCTAATACAGGGGGCTCCTGCCGGGGAGCTGTTTTTT.

This clone occurred a few times. The CDR3 sequence: CASSQAVELFF. The DNA for the CDR3 is TGTGCCAGCAGCCAAGCAGTGGAACTGTTTTTT. This sequence joins TRBV14 and TRBJ1-4; D uncertain. V lost 1 base and J lost 12, with 6 bases in between. The V gene's germline CDR1 is SGHDN and CDR2 FVKESK. This CDR3 is 11 amino acids long.

This clone showed up just a few times. The CDR3: CASTTLSYEQYF. The CDR3, as DNA: TGTGCCAGCACCACCCTATCCTACGAGCAGTACTTC. J is TRBJ2-7 and V is TRBV28; the D is unclear. Trimming pared 7 bases from V and 1 base from J, leaving 8 bases between. Germline CDR1 reads MDHEN; CDR2 reads SYDVKM. This CDR3 contains 12 residues.

The chain combines TRBV27 with TRBJ1-2; D possibly corresponds to TRBD1 (5 bases). This CDR3 is built from 13 residues. Germline V gene data show CDR1 as MNHEY and CDR2 as SMNVEV (reference sequence). The V end lost 6 bases, the J end lost 4 bases, and 12 bases lay between the germline ends. This CDR3 reads CASSQGVSYGYTF. The CDR3 DNA reads TGTGCCAGCAGCCAAGGGGTGAGCTATGGCTACACCTTC.

The chain employs TRBV7-2 and TRBJ2-7, with D perhaps matching TRBD2 (5 bases). The CDR3 totals 14 residues. Germline loops: CDR1 SGHTA, CDR2 FQGNSA. The ends were cut back, 2 bases at V and 6 bases at J, with 14 bases in the middle. CDR3 amino acids: CASSLPRGSGEQYF. Here the CDR3 DNA reads TGTGCCAGCAGCTTACCCAGAGGGTCAGGCGAGCAGTACTTC.

CDR3 residues: CASRRGRDTEAFF. The CDR3 DNA is TGTGCCAGCAGGAGAGGCAGAGACACTGAAGCTTTCTTT. The V gene is TRBV28, the J gene TRBJ1-1; D unresolved. The V end lost 6 bases, the J end lost 3 bases, and 11 bases lay between the germline ends. The CDR3 spans 13 residues. The germline gives CDR1 MDHEN, CDR2 SYDVKM.

The V and J genes are TRBV14 and TRBJ2-7, with a weak D call TRBD1 (6 bases). The V gene lost 6 bases and the J gene lost 5 bases, with 14 bases spanning the gap. CDR1 and CDR2 (germline): SGHDN, FVKESK. The CDR3 consists of 13 residues. CDR3 in amino acids: CASRRQVVDEQYF. The CDR3 region has the DNA TGTGCCAGCAGAAGACAGGTAGTGGACGAGCAGTACTTC.

The chain joins TRBV4-1 to TRBJ2-7, with D possibly TRBD2 on 6 matching bases. V was trimmed by 0 bases and J by 4 bases, leaving 16 bases between them. The germline V gene has CDR1 MGHRA and CDR2 YSYEKL. This CDR3 spans 16 amino acids. The CDR3: CASSQDQVLARYEQYF. Written as DNA, the CDR3 is TGCGCCAGCAGCCAAGACCAGGTTCTAGCGAGATACGAGCAGTACTTC.

The gene calls are TRBV6-5 and TRBJ2-7; perhaps TRBD1 as D (6 bases). This CDR3 contains 14 residues. Trimming pared 5 bases from V and 2 bases from J, leaving 13 bases between. CDR1 and CDR2 (germline): MNHEY, SVGAGI. The CDR3 region has the DNA TGTGCCAGCAGTCCTGGGGGACAAACCTACGAGCAGTACTTC. This encodes CASSPGGQTYEQYF.

This clone was recorded a few times. V usage is TRBV2 and J usage is TRBJ2-7, with D perhaps TRBD2 (5 bases). V shed 6 bases and J shed 9 bases, with 12 bases lying between them. The CDR3 totals 11 residues. From germline, CDR1 is SNHLY and CDR2 FYNNEI. The CDR3, as DNA: TGTGCCAGCAGCGTTACGGCGGGGCAGTACTTC. Translation: CASSVTAGQYF.

This clone has just a few counts. The V and J genes are TRBV6-6 and TRBJ2-6; D gene uncertain. This CDR3 is 14 amino acids long. Trimming left V 8 bases short and J 2 bases short, with 10 bases between. The germline V gene has CDR1 MNHNY and CDR2 SVGAGI (reference sequence). DNA of the CDR3: TGTGCCAGCCGCCAGGCAACTGGGGCCAACGTCCTGACTTTC. The encoded protein is CASRQATGANVLTF.

The V gene is TRBV9, the J gene TRBJ2-1; 11 bases agree with TRBD1. From germline, CDR1 is SGDLS and CDR2 YYNGEE. Unmatched junction bases numbered 5, after V lost 0 bases and J lost 6 bases. This CDR3 is built from 16 residues. The CDR3 is CASSVGGQGAVNEQFF. CDR3 DNA: TGTGCCAGCAGCGTAGGAGGACAGGGGGCCGTCAATGAGCAGTTCTTC.

This CDR3 is CASLAGVSWDEQFF. The CDR3 DNA sequence: TGTGCGTCTCTAGCGGGGGTCTCTTGGGATGAGCAGTTCTTC. The chain has TRBV7-2 and TRBJ2-1, with 10 positions matching TRBD2. The germline CDR1 and CDR2 sequences are SGHTA and FQGNSA. The CDR3 sequence is 14 residues long.

V gene TRBV7-2 combines with J gene TRBJ2-7, with TRBD2 matching over 7 bases. V lost 5 bases and J lost 3; bases outside the gene matches: 7. From germline, CDR1 is SGHTA and CDR2 FQGNSA. This CDR3 is 14 amino acids long. As DNA, the CDR3 is TGTGCCAGCAGCACCCTGCCGGGGGGCTACGAGCAGTACTTC. This gives the protein CASSTLPGGYEQYF.

V and J are TRBV19 and TRBJ1-5, with 8 bases fitting TRBD1. J was trimmed by 6 bases and V by 6 bases; bases with no gene match: 10. The germline gives CDR1 LNHDA, CDR2 SQIVND (reference sequence). The CDR3 runs 15 residues. As DNA, the CDR3 is TGTGCCAGTAGCCTCCAGGGGGCCCCCGTTCAGCCCCAGCATTTT. Its protein is CASSLQGAPVQPQHF.

The chain couples TRBV4-3 to TRBJ1-3, with D tentatively TRBD1 (5 bases). With 0 bases removed from V and 1 base from J, the gap between germline ends came to 10 bases. This CDR3 is built from 16 residues. From germline, CDR1 is LGHNA and CDR2 YSLEER. The CDR3 DNA follows: TGCGCCAGCAGCCAAGATGCGGGGGGATCTGGAAACACCATATATTTT. This translates into CASSQDAGGSGNTIYF.

V is TRBV7-2 and J is TRBJ2-1; TRBD2 matches 8 bases. Germline V gives CDR1 SGHTA, CDR2 FQGNSA. The V segment lost 6 bases and the J segment 6 bases; nucleotides outside the gene matches: 13. CDR3 length equals 16 residues. The CDR3 DNA is TGTGCCAGCAGGTCACCCCTAGCGGGCAATTTCAATGAGCAGTTCTTC. Translating it yields CASRSPLAGNFNEQFF.

V gene TRBV7-7 combines with J gene TRBJ2-1, with a weak D call TRBD2 (6 bases). The V end was cut by 6 bases, the J end by 4 bases, with 13 bases between. Germline V lookup: CDR1 SSHAT, CDR2 FNYEAQ (reference sequence). This CDR3 is built from 14 residues. This CDR3 reads CASSPGTGYNEQFF. CDR3 sequence (DNA): TGTGCCAGCAGTCCCGGGACTGGTTACAATGAGCAGTTCTTC.